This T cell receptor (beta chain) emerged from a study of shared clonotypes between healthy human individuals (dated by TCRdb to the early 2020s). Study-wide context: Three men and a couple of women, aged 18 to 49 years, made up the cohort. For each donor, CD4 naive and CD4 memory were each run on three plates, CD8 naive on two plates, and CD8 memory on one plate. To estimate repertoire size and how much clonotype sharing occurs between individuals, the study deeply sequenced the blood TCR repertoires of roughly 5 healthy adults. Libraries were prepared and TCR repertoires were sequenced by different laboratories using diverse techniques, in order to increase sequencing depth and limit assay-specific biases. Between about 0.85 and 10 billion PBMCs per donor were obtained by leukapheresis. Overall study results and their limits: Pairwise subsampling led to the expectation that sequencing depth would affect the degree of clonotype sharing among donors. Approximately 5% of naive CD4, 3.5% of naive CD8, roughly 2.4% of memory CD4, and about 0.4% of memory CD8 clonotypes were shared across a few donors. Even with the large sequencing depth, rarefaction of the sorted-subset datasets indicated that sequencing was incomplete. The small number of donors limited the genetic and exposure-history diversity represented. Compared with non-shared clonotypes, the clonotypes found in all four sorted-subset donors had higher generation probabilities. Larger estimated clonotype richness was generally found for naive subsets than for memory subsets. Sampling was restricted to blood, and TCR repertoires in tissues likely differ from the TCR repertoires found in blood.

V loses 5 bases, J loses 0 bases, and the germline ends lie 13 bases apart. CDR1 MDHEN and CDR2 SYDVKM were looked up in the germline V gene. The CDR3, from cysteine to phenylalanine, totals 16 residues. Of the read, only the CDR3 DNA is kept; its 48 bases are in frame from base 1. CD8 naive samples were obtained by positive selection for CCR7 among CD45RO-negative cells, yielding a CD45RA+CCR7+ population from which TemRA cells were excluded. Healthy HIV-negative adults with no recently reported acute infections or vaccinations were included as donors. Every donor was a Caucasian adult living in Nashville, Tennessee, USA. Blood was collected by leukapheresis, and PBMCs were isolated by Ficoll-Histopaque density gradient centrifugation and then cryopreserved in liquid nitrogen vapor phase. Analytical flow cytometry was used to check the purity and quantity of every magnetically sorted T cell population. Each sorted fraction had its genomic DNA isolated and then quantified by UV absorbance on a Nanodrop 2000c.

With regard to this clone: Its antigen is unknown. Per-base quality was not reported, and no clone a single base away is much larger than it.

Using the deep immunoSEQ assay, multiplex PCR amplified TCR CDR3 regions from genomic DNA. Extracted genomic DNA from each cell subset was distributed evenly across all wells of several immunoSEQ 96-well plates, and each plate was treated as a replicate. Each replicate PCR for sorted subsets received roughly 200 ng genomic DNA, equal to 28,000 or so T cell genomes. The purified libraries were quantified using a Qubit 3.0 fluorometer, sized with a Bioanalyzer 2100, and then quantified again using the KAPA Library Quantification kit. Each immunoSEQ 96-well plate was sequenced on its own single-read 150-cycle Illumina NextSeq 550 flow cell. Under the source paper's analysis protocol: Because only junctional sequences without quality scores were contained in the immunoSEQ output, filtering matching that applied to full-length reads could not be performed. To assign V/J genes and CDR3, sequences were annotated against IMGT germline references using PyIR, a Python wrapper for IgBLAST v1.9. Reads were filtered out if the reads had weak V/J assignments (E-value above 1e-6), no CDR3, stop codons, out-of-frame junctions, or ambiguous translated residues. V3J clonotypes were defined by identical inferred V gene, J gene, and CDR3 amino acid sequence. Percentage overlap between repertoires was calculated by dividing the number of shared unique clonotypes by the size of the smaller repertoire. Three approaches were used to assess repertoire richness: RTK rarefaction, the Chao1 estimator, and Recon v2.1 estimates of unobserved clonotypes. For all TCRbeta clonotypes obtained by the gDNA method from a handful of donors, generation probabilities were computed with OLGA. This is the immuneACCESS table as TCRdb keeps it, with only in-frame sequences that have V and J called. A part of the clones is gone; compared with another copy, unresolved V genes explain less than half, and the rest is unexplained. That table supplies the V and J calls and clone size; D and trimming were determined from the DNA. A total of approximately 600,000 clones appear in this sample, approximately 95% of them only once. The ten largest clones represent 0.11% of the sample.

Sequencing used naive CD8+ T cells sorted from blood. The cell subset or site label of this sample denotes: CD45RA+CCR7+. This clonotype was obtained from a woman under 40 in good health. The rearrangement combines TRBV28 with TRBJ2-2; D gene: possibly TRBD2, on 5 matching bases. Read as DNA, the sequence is TGTGCCAGCAGTGTCCTTAGCGAGGCGAACACCGGGGAGCTGTTTTTT. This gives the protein CASSVLSEANTGELFF.